This paragraph reports one T cell receptor beta chain. Its antigen is currently unknown. CDR1 and CDR2 from the germline V gene are KGHSH and LQKENI. CDR3 length: 15 amino acids. V was trimmed by 6 bases and J by 4 bases, leaving 18 bases between them. Quantitative molecular-barcoded 5'-RACE generated the TCR beta libraries. TCRdb recomputed calls from the 5' RACE reads with MiXCR, one row per CDR3 protein. The data show more than 600,000 distinct CDR3 sequences, around a fifth seen once. This specimen belongs to a study of CD8 T cells in ankylosing spondylitis. Study-level findings and limits: A TCR beta motif of 7 to 9 highly homologous variants seemed to mark ankylosing spondylitis blood.

This clonotype was sampled from a male donor with ankylosing spondylitis. This chain links TRBV18 with TRBJ1-2; D is uncertain. The sample taken for sequencing was blood, either unsorted or a sorted T cell fraction (not recorded which). The CDR3: CASSREAGLVYGYTF. As DNA, the CDR3 is TGTGCCAGCTCTCGAGAGGCGGGGTTAGTCTATGGCTACACCTTC.